Presented here are 2 T cell receptor beta chains from one specimen sequenced in a study of neurological immune-mediated disorders. MiXCR was run by TCRdb on the 5' RACE reads, yielding one entry per CDR3 protein. The sample records about 21,000 distinct CDR3 sequences, around 7.6% being singletons. The specimen was CD8+ T cells from blood. The receptors come from a woman in her thirties with HTLV-1-associated myelopathy (HAM/TSP).

This clonotype was seen ten or more times. CDR3 DNA sequence: TGTGCCAGCAGCAGACAGGGGACAGATACGCAGTATTTT. It translates to CASSRQGTDTQYF. The V and J genes are TRBV7-9 and TRBJ2-3; 8 bases agree with TRBD1. The germline V gene encodes CDR1 SEHNR and CDR2 FQNEAQ (reference sequence). The CDR3 covers 13 residues. With V trimmed by 5 bases and J by 3 bases, 1 base remained unmatched. Looking up the rest from reference TRBV7-9 and TRBJ2-3 gives the full variable domain: DTGVSQNPRHKITKRGQNVTFRCDPISEHNRLYWYRQTLGQGPEFLTYFQNEAQLEKSRLLSDRFSAERPKGSFSTLEIQRTEQGDSAMYLCASSRQGTDTQYFGPGTRLTVL.

This clonotype was picked up many times. The chain couples TRBV18 to TRBJ2-7; no clear D gene. Trimming stripped 4 bases from V and 6 bases from J, with 10 bases between. This CDR3 contains 12 residues. Germline-derived CDR1 and CDR2 are KGHSH and LQKENI. CDR3 in amino acids: CASSRREGEQYF. CDR3 nucleotides: TGTGCCAGCTCACGAAGGGAAGGCGAGCAGTACTTC.